Each of the 26 T cell receptor beta chains below was sequenced from the same sample in a study of early stage breast cancer tumors. The repertoire was sequenced with immunoSEQ multiplex PCR; TCRdb's copy has only in-frame clones and lacks some. The sample has 60,000 to 75,000 clones; 65% to 85% are singletons. Sequencing was carried out using blood. All receptors come from a person in their 40s with breast cancer.

This clone was counted between two and nine times. This sample includes further DNA sequences coding for the same CDR3. This chain joins TRBV30 and TRBJ2-1, with D unresolved. This CDR3 is 13 amino acids long. V lost 0 bases and J lost 5, with 8 bases in between. Looked up from germline, CDR1 is GTSNPN and CDR2 is SVGIG (reference sequence). The CDR3 loop reads CAWSVGLDNEQFF. CDR3 DNA sequence: TGTGCCTGGAGTGTTGGGCTAGACAATGAGCAGTTCTTC. The full variable domain, in which reference TRBV30 and TRBJ2-1 provide the parts outside the CDR3, is SQTIHQWPATLVQPVGSPLSLECTVEGTSNPNLYWYRQAAGRGLQLLFYSVGIGQISSEVPQNLSASRPQDRQFILSSKKLLLSDSGFYLCAWSVGLDNEQFFGPGTRLTVL.

This clone occurred a few times. The chain employs TRBV29-1 and TRBJ2-7; 8 nucleotides line up with TRBD2. This CDR3 contains 12 residues. V shed 4 bases and J 7 bases; nucleotides not matched to a gene: 6. CDR1 is SQVTM, CDR2 ANQGSEA, per germline. CDR3 sequence: CSVALAGLEQYF. The CDR3 DNA reads TGCAGCGTTGCTCTAGCGGGCTTGGAGCAGTACTTC.

This clone was observed a few times. V is TRBV18 and J is TRBJ2-2, with TRBD2 matching 7 bases. Losses at the gene ends were 0 bases for V and 3 bases for J; bases not matched to a gene: 4. Germline CDR1 and CDR2: KGHSH and LQKENI. CDR3 length equals 16 residues. CDR3 nucleotide sequence: TGTGCCAGCTCACCACCGTCTAGCGGCTACACCGGGGAGCTGTTTTTT. Protein: CASSPPSSGYTGELFF.

This rearrangement joins TRBV7-9 to TRBJ1-2; D not certain. The V and J ends lost 5 bases and 2 bases respectively, with 9 bases between them. CDR3 length equals 13 residues. Germline V CDR1 and CDR2: SEHNR, FQNEAQ (reference sequence). This CDR3 reads CASSPGSNYGYTF. CDR3 coding DNA: TGTGCCAGCAGCCCGGGGTCAAACTATGGCTACACCTTC. Together with reference TRBV7-9 and TRBJ1-2, the CDR3 gives the full variable domain: DTGVSQNPRHKITKRGQNVTFRCDPISEHNRLYWYRQTLGQGPEFLTYFQNEAQLEKSRLLSDRFSAERPKGSFSTLEIQRTEQGDSAMYLCASSPGSNYGYTFGSGTRLTVV.

The chain has TRBV19 and TRBJ1-1; D is possibly TRBD1 (6 bases). The CDR3 length is 14 residues. Trimming left V 6 bases short and J 5 bases short, with 16 bases between. Germline-derived CDR1 and CDR2 are LNHDA and SQIVND (reference sequence). The CDR3 loop is CASRRDNKRTEAFF. Written as DNA, the CDR3 is TGTGCCAGTAGGAGGGACAACAAGAGGACTGAAGCTTTCTTT.

The V and J genes are TRBV9 and TRBJ2-7; D is unresolved. Germline CDR1 reads SGDLS; CDR2 reads YYNGEE. The CDR3 totals 15 residues. V lost 0 bases and J lost 0, with 10 bases in between. DNA for the CDR3: TGTGCCAGCAGCGTAGATATCGGCAGCTCCTACGAGCAGTACTTC. It codes for CASSVDIGSSYEQYF.

This clone turned up a few times. The chain has TRBV9 and TRBJ2-7, with 8 bases lining up with TRBD2. Germline V CDR1 and CDR2: SGDLS, YYNGEE. The CDR3 loop spans 15 amino acids. The V and J ends lost 4 bases and 1 base, in that order; junction bases with no gene match: 7. The CDR3 DNA sequence: TGTGCCAGCAGCAACCAAGCGGGAGCTTCCTACGAGCAGTACTTC. Translation: CASSNQAGASYEQYF.

J is TRBJ1-6 and V is TRBV25-1; no definite D call. Germline V gene data show CDR1 as MGHDK and CDR2 as SYGVNS. The V end was cut by 2 bases, the J end by 7 bases, with 18 bases between. The CDR3 is 17 residues long. CDR3 region: CASSESRGRVRNSPLHF. In DNA form, the CDR3 reads TGTGCCAGCAGTGAAAGCCGGGGTCGAGTGCGAAATTCACCCCTCCACTTT.

This chain uses TRBV6-4 with TRBJ2-2; 10 bases are shared with TRBD2. Germline values: CDR1 MRHNA, CDR2 SNTAGT. The CDR3 length is 15 residues. With V trimmed by 0 bases and J by 7 bases, 2 bases remained unmatched. The CDR3, as DNA: TGTGCCAGCAGTGACTCAGCTAGCGGGAGCGGGGAGCTGTTTTTT. The encoded protein is CASSDSASGSGELFF.

In its sample, this clone was seen once. This chain uses TRBV13 with TRBJ2-3; 7 bases align to TRBD1. The CDR3 has 16 amino acids. The V gene end was trimmed by 5 bases and the J gene end by 2 bases; junction bases not matched to a gene: 10. Germline V lookup: CDR1 PRHDT, CDR2 FYEKMQ (reference sequence). The CDR3 region has the DNA TGTGCCAGCAGCCACCGGGACAGCCATAACACAGATACGCAGTATTTT. Protein product: CASSHRDSHNTDTQYF.

The chain combines TRBV9 with TRBJ1-3, with TRBD1 identical over 10 bases. The CDR3 loop spans 16 amino acids. Germline assignment: CDR1 SGDLS and CDR2 YYNGEE. Trimming removed 0 bases from V and 4 bases from J; junction bases left unmatched: 4. The CDR3 loop is CASSVAGQGGGNTIYF. The CDR3, as DNA: TGTGCCAGCAGCGTAGCTGGACAGGGGGGAGGAAACACCATATATTTT.

V usage is TRBV2 and J usage is TRBJ1-4, with D hard to call. CDR1 is SNHLY and CDR2 is FYNNEI in the germline V gene. Trimming removed 4 bases from V and 5 bases from J, with 11 bases in between. The CDR3 is 14 residues long. The CDR3 spells CASSAGRLNEKLFF. CDR3 DNA sequence: TGTGCCAGCAGTGCAGGCAGGCTCAATGAAAAACTGTTTTTT.

As to this clone: The germline gene is not matched at one end of the junction; a read error may be the cause. The chain employs TRBV7-7 and TRBJ2-1, with D possibly being TRBD2 (6 bases). The CDR3 extends over 16 amino acids. Germline V CDR1 and CDR2: SSHAT, FNYEAQ (reference sequence). CDR3 protein: CASSPSSSGGYNEQFF. CDR3 in DNA: TGTGCTAGCAGCCCGTCGAGTAGCGGAGGGTACAATGAGCAGTTCTTC.

The rearrangement links TRBV9 to TRBJ1-5; D is perhaps TRBD1 (6 bases). The CDR3 consists of 15 residues. V was shortened by 4 bases and J by 1 base, with 12 bases between the two germline ends. The germline CDR1 and CDR2 sequences are SGDLS and YYNGEE. Written as DNA, the CDR3 is TGTGCCAGCAGCCTACAGGGAGGGAGCAATCAGCCCCAGCATTTT. It is translated as CASSLQGGSNQPQHF.

The chain combines TRBV28 with TRBJ2-4; tentatively, D is TRBD1 or TRBD2 (5 bases each). Deletions cut 2 bases from V and 8 bases from J, with 16 bases between. Germline V lookup: CDR1 MDHEN, CDR2 SYDVKM. The CDR3 length is 15 residues. The DNA of the CDR3 is TGTGCCAGCAGTTTAAGGAGGACCCTGGGGGACATTCAGTACTTC. Amino acid sequence: CASSLRRTLGDIQYF. Variable domain in full (rest from reference TRBV28 and TRBJ2-4): DVKVTQSSRYLVKRTGEKVFLECVQDMDHENMFWYRQDPGLGLRLIYFSYDVKMKEKGDIPEGYSVSREKKERFSLILESASTNQTSMYLCASSLRRTLGDIQYFGAGTRLSVL.

CDR3 amino acids: CASSLSGQGNTEAFF. CDR3 in DNA: TGCGCCAGCAGCCTCTCGGGCCAGGGGAACACTGAAGCTTTCTTT. This chain uses TRBV4-1 with TRBJ1-1, with D possibly TRBD1 on 5 matching bases. The germline V and J ends were trimmed by 4 bases and 1 base, with 13 bases remaining between them. The CDR3 is 15 amino acids. Germline lookup yields CDR1 MGHRA and CDR2 YSYEKL.

CDR3 region: CASSPRETDTQYF. DNA for the CDR3: TGTGCCAGCAGCCCTCGCGAGACAGATACGCAGTATTTT. This chain uses TRBV6-4 with TRBJ2-3; no reliable D call. The CDR3 covers 13 residues. With 6 bases removed from V and 3 bases from J, the gap between germline ends came to 10 bases. Germline-derived CDR1 and CDR2 are MRHNA and SNTAGT.

J is TRBJ2-1 and V is TRBV19; 12 bases agree with TRBD2. The CDR3 runs 13 residues. The J segment lost 7 bases and the V segment lost 8 bases, leaving 3 bases of the junction unmatched. The germline CDR1 and CDR2 sequences are LNHDA and SQIVND (reference sequence). The CDR3 sequence is CASSGTSGNEQFF. In DNA, the CDR3 is TGTGCCAGTTCCGGGACTAGCGGGAATGAGCAGTTCTTC.

The genes are TRBV5-4 and TRBJ1-5; no clear D. The CDR3 consists of 12 residues. The V gene's germline CDR1 is SGHNT and CDR2 YYREEE (reference sequence). The ends were cut back, 4 bases at V and 9 bases at J, with 11 bases in the middle. CDR3 in DNA: TGTGCCAGCAGCACAACCTCGGGGCCCCAGCATTTT. The encoded protein is CASSTTSGPQHF.

The chain recombines TRBV18 with TRBJ2-2; TRBD1 aligns across 7 bases. V shed 6 bases, J shed 0 bases, and the junction held 4 bases outside the gene matches. The germline CDR1 and CDR2 sequences are KGHSH and LQKENI. The CDR3 sequence is 15 residues long. CDR3 amino acids: CASSSGTANTGELFF. For the CDR3, the DNA is TGTGCCAGCTCGTCCGGGACAGCGAACACCGGGGAGCTGTTTTTT.

This clone was counted once. This sequence joins TRBV5-1 and TRBJ2-1, with D possibly matching TRBD2 (5 bases). Germline-derived CDR1 and CDR2 are SGHRS and YFSETQ. Trimming removed 4 bases from V and 12 bases from J, with 17 bases in between. CDR3 length: 13 residues. The CDR3 spells CASSPEVAGAQFF. The CDR3 DNA reads as TGCGCCAGCAGCCCGGAGGTGGCCGGAGCGCAGTTCTTC.

This chain connects TRBV27 to TRBJ2-7, with D perhaps TRBD2 (5 bases). V lost 2 bases and J 3 bases, leaving 8 bases between the germline ends. The CDR3 covers 13 residues. Germline V gene sequence: CDR1 MNHEY, CDR2 SMNVEV (reference sequence). The CDR3 sequence is CASSLRRGYEQYF. The CDR3, as DNA: TGTGCCAGCAGTTTACGACGGGGCTACGAGCAGTACTTC.

This chain joins TRBV2 and TRBJ2-2, with TRBD1 matching over 9 bases. The CDR3 contains 20 residues. J gave up 8 bases and V 2 bases, and 21 bases lay outside the gene matches. CDR1 is SNHLY and CDR2 is FYNNEI in the germline V gene. The CDR3 protein is CASSETGGTPLWPRRGELFF. For the CDR3, the DNA is TGTGCCAGCAGTGAAACAGGGGGCACTCCTCTTTGGCCCCGCCGAGGGGAGCTGTTTTTT. The whole variable domain, filled in from reference TRBV2 and TRBJ2-2, reads EPEVTQTPSHQVTQMGQEVILRCVPISNHLYFYWYRQILGQKVEFLVSFYNNEISEKSEIFDDQFSVERPDGSNFTLKIRSTKLEDSAMYFCASSETGGTPLWPRRGELFFGEGSRLTVL.

This clone came up once. CDR3 sequence reads: CASSSDLFGEQYF. The CDR3 coding sequence is TGCGCCAGCAGTTCGGACCTATTTGGGGAGCAGTACTTC. This chain links TRBV5-1 with TRBJ2-7, with no clear D. The CDR3 sequence is 13 residues long. The V end lost 5 bases, the J end lost 7 bases, and 16 bases lay between the germline ends. Germline CDR1 SGHRS, CDR2 YFSETQ.

The rearrangement uses TRBV15 and TRBJ2-7, with 8 bases identical to TRBD2. This CDR3 is 15 amino acids long. V trimming: 1 base; J trimming: 4 bases; junction bases outside the gene matches: 6. Germline V gene data show CDR1 as LNHNV and CDR2 as YYDKDF (reference sequence). As DNA, the CDR3 is TGTGCCACCAGCAGAGCTCGGGAGGGCCAATACGAGCAGTACTTC. Protein product: CATSRAREGQYEQYF.

The chain couples TRBV27 to TRBJ1-1; tentative D call: TRBD1 (5 bases). CDR3 length: 14 amino acids. Per germline, CDR1 MNHEY and CDR2 SMNVEV (reference sequence). The V end lost 3 bases, the J end lost 2 bases, and 10 bases lay between the germline ends. The CDR3 coding sequence is TGTGCCAGCAGTTTGGGGCAGACAAACACTGAAGCTTTCTTT. This encodes CASSLGQTNTEAFF.